This T cell receptor beta chain was sequenced for a study of blood T cell repertoires in COVID-19. Study in general: Samples of COVID-19 (acute and convalescent) were obtained from the United States, Italy and Spain. T cells, B-cell-depleted T cells, or PBMCs supplied cDNA or gDNA.

Per the authors' pipeline: Amplification of reference gene primers was used by the study to estimate nucleated cell counts. Profiled with immunoSEQ multiplex PCR; TCRdb holds only in-frame clones, not every one. V and J calls and clone size follow that table, whereas D and trimming were derived from the DNA. The profile covers roughly 49,000 clones, with roughly 84% appearing a single time and under 8.5% taken by the ten largest. The V gene end was trimmed by 5 bases and the J gene end by 2 bases; junction bases not matched to a gene: 7. CDR1 and CDR2 (germline): SGHVS, FQNEAQ. CDR3 length equals 15 residues.

Sequenced material: peripheral blood. This rearrangement joins TRBV7-8 to TRBJ2-7; 9 bases line up with TRBD1. The sequence was obtained from a man between 50 and 59 years old with active COVID-19. CDR3 region: CASSPTGGRTYEQYF. DNA for the CDR3: TGTGCCAGCAGCCCCACAGGGGGCAGAACCTACGAGCAGTACTTC.